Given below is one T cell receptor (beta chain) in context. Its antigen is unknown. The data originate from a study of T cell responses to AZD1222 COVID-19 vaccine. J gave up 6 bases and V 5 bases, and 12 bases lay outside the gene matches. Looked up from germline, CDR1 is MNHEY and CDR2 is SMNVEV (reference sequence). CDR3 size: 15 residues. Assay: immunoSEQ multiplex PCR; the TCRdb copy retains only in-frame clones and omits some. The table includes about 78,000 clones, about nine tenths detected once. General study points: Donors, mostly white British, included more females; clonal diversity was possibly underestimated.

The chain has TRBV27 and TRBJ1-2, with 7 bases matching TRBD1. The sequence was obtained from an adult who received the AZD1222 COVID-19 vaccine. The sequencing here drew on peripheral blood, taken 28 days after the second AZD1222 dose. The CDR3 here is CASSPEPTGADGYTF. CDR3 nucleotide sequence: TGTGCCAGCAGTCCCGAACCTACAGGGGCAGATGGCTACACCTTC.